Listed below are T cell receptor beta chains from one sample, sequenced in a study of shared clonotypes between healthy human individuals. Profiling relied on immunoSEQ multiplex PCR, and the TCRdb table lists in-frame clones only, not all of them. Altogether about 2.2 million clones are present, roughly 95% being singletons, with the ten largest covering about 1.7%. Sequencing was carried out using naive CD8+ T cells from PBMCs. These receptors were obtained from a man aged 18 to 29 in good health. Some clones in this sample may be carry-over from other donors' samples. CDR3s include the opening cysteine and the closing phenylalanine or tryptophan. A row's size may be missing; if present it is once, few, many or a size class.

cdr3_length: 13; j_call: TRBJ2-2; clone_size: once; v_call: TRBV9; cdr3_aa: CASSAGRTGELFF
cdr3_length: 14; j_call: TRBJ2-7; clone_size: NA; v_call: TRBV4-1; cdr3_aa: CASSRPGLSYEQYF
cdr3_length: 17; j_call: TRBJ2-7; clone_size: once; v_call: TRBV6-1; cdr3_aa: CASSETGWGASADEQYF
cdr3_length: 13; j_call: TRBJ2-7; clone_size: NA; v_call: TRBV27; cdr3_aa: CASNGRGSNEQYF
cdr3_length: 14; j_call: TRBJ1-1; clone_size: few; v_call: TRBV25-1; cdr3_aa: CASMGGWGGTEAFF
cdr3_length: 16; j_call: TRBJ1-1; clone_size: NA; v_call: TRBV7-6; cdr3_aa: CASSRPPPGEDTEAFF
cdr3_length: 17; j_call: TRBJ1-2; clone_size: NA; v_call: TRBV27; cdr3_aa: CASFPEGRTYAHYGYTF
cdr3_length: 14; j_call: TRBJ1-1; clone_size: NA; v_call: TRBV4-3; cdr3_aa: CASSPREGNTEAFF
cdr3_length: 14; j_call: TRBJ2-2; clone_size: few; v_call: TRBV27; cdr3_aa: CASRVASNTGELFF
cdr3_length: 16; j_call: TRBJ2-7; clone_size: once; v_call: TRBV4-2; cdr3_aa: CASSDITGTKFYEQYF
cdr3_length: 15; j_call: TRBJ1-4; clone_size: NA; v_call: TRBV27; cdr3_aa: CASSLWGGAGEKLFF
cdr3_length: 16; j_call: TRBJ2-3; clone_size: NA; v_call: TRBV6-6; cdr3_aa: CASSSRHGRASDTQYF
cdr3_length: 13; j_call: TRBJ1-2; clone_size: NA; v_call: TRBV23-1; cdr3_aa: CASSRSGMGGYTF
cdr3_length: 15; j_call: TRBJ2-1; clone_size: NA; v_call: TRBV5-1; cdr3_aa: CASSLTGVGYNEQFF
cdr3_length: 14; j_call: TRBJ2-1; clone_size: NA; v_call: TRBV19; cdr3_aa: CATQDRATYNEQFF
cdr3_length: 13; j_call: TRBJ1-4; clone_size: NA; v_call: TRBV6-5; cdr3_aa: CASSYRSGEKLFF
cdr3_length: 14; j_call: TRBJ2-7; clone_size: NA; v_call: TRBV4-1; cdr3_aa: CASSHGSGSPEQYF
cdr3_length: 15; j_call: TRBJ2-3; clone_size: once; v_call: TRBV29-1; cdr3_aa: CSVEGTDVRTDTQYF
cdr3_length: 15; j_call: TRBJ1-1; clone_size: NA; v_call: TRBV7-9; cdr3_aa: CASSSGQGAASEAFF
cdr3_length: 20; j_call: TRBJ2-7; clone_size: NA; v_call: TRBV4-1; cdr3_aa: CASSQRGQGGSGRVSYEQYF
cdr3_length: 12; j_call: TRBJ2-7; clone_size: NA; v_call: TRBV6-5; cdr3_aa: CASSPGGGEQYF
cdr3_length: 14; j_call: TRBJ2-5; clone_size: NA; v_call: TRBV7-6; cdr3_aa: CASTPLGEGETQYF
cdr3_length: 15; j_call: TRBJ2-1; clone_size: NA; v_call: TRBV4-1; cdr3_aa: CASSQVDSGYNEQFF
cdr3_length: 13; j_call: TRBJ2-2; clone_size: NA; v_call: TRBV6-5; cdr3_aa: CASSYRGTGELFF
cdr3_length: 17; j_call: TRBJ2-3; clone_size: NA; v_call: TRBV28; cdr3_aa: CASSFPPRGSSTDTQYF
cdr3_length: 14; j_call: TRBJ2-4; clone_size: NA; v_call: TRBV11-2; cdr3_aa: CASSLDIGLGIFYF
cdr3_length: 18; j_call: TRBJ2-7; clone_size: NA; v_call: TRBV5-1; cdr3_aa: CASSPSFTRQGGYNEQYF
cdr3_length: 15; j_call: TRBJ2-7; clone_size: NA; v_call: TRBV4-2; cdr3_aa: CASSQDSSSSYEQYF
cdr3_length: 17; j_call: TRBJ2-1; clone_size: once; v_call: TRBV30; cdr3_aa: CAWMLAGVGGSYNEQFF
cdr3_length: 14; j_call: TRBJ1-5; clone_size: NA; v_call: TRBV6-5; cdr3_aa: CASSYSSGNQPQHF
cdr3_length: 15; j_call: TRBJ1-2; clone_size: once; v_call: TRBV5-1; cdr3_aa: CASSFGQGGNYGYTF
cdr3_length: 14; j_call: TRBJ2-1; clone_size: NA; v_call: TRBV29-1; cdr3_aa: CSVPQNRGVREQFF
cdr3_length: 14; j_call: TRBJ2-3; clone_size: NA; v_call: TRBV29-1; cdr3_aa: CSAARGGRTDTQYF
cdr3_length: 16; j_call: TRBJ2-7; clone_size: NA; v_call: TRBV28; cdr3_aa: CASSLGPGTSGNEQYF
cdr3_length: 14; j_call: TRBJ2-5; clone_size: NA; v_call: TRBV10-3; cdr3_aa: CAISHGMGQETQYF
cdr3_length: 17; j_call: TRBJ2-5; clone_size: once; v_call: TRBV7-9; cdr3_aa: CASSTTSGYGTWETQYF
cdr3_length: 15; j_call: TRBJ2-1; clone_size: NA; v_call: TRBV28; cdr3_aa: CASCCGTSGINEQFF
cdr3_length: 13; j_call: TRBJ2-3; clone_size: NA; v_call: TRBV7-8; cdr3_aa: CASSPTVLDTQYF
cdr3_length: 16; j_call: TRBJ2-3; clone_size: NA; v_call: TRBV7-9; cdr3_aa: CASSASRGLRTDTQYF
cdr3_length: 19; j_call: TRBJ2-6; clone_size: NA; v_call: TRBV2; cdr3_aa: CASSGPPTDVLSGANVLTF
cdr3_length: 19; j_call: TRBJ2-7; clone_size: NA; v_call: TRBV28; cdr3_aa: CASIPRQGGPQLVSYEQYF
cdr3_length: 15; j_call: TRBJ1-5; clone_size: NA; v_call: TRBV5-1; cdr3_aa: CASSLGTDSNQPQHF
cdr3_length: 14; j_call: TRBJ2-5; clone_size: NA; v_call: TRBV6-5; cdr3_aa: CASTWDRAQETQYF
cdr3_length: 15; j_call: TRBJ1-3; clone_size: once; v_call: TRBV11-2; cdr3_aa: CASSLGVGAGNTIYF
cdr3_length: 13; j_call: TRBJ2-1; clone_size: NA; v_call: TRBV14; cdr3_aa: CASSQDPQGLQFF
cdr3_length: 14; j_call: TRBJ2-7; clone_size: NA; v_call: TRBV2; cdr3_aa: CASRPRATFYEQYF